This record covers a single T cell receptor beta chain. Its antigen is not known. cDNA serving as the sequencing template came from extracted, reverse transcribed RNA. Data came from immunoSEQ multiplex PCR; TCRdb stores just in-frame clones and leaves some out. This table holds 210,000 or so clones, just over 65% found once. This entry is derived from a study of CD8+ T cells in alopecia areata. Study findings and constraints: Lesional scalp, especially alopecia totalis/universalis, showed higher clonality than normal scalp.

CDR3 length equals 17 residues. Looked up from germline, CDR1 is SGHDT and CDR2 is YYEEEE. V was cut by 0 bases and J by 3 bases, with 16 bases left in between. Treatment of the sample: oral pan-JAK inhibitor, 5-10 mg twice daily. Patients with alopecia areata provided lesional scalp punch biopsies as well as peripheral blood. Specimen: CD4+ T cells sorted from blood, collected at week 44, from a patient treated with tofacitinib. This chain connects TRBV5-6 to TRBJ1-5; D is unclear. The origin of this receptor is a human donor with alopecia areata. Here the CDR3 DNA reads TGTGCCAGCAGCTTGGGCGGATCCCGCCTTATCAATCAGCCCCAGCATTTT. Protein: CASSLGGSRLINQPQHF.